The rows below give T cell receptor beta chains drawn from one sample of a study of T cell responses to AZD1222 COVID-19 vaccine. The assay was immunoSEQ multiplex PCR, and TCRdb's table has in-frame clones only and misses some. The profile shows roughly 70,000 clones, about 85% of them singletons. Sequencing used peripheral blood, obtained on day 0 of AZD1222 vaccination. These TCRs come from an adult in good health. Both conserved end residues are part of each CDR3. Each record gives: V gene, CDR3 length, J gene, CDR3 protein.

>TRBV5-8|13|TRBJ1-5
CASSLNVGQPQHF
>TRBV19|15|TRBJ2-7
CASSRRERSSYEQYF
>TRBV6-6|15|TRBJ1-4
CASSTQGGNREKLFF
>TRBV5-8|15|TRBJ1-2
CASSPGGQGWYGYTF
>TRBV18|13|TRBJ1-1
CASSQGQNTEAFF
>TRBV6-1|15|TRBJ2-5
CASSEGFGGLETQYF
>TRBV6-5|15|TRBJ1-4
CASSLTGATNEKLFF
>TRBV6-5|14|TRBJ2-7
CASSSSGVLYEQYF
>TRBV5-1|13|TRBJ1-2
CASSLGARGGYTF
>TRBV6-5|12|TRBJ1-2
CASRRAPYGYTF
>TRBV10-3|13|TRBJ2-1
CAISPTGYNEQFF
>TRBV19|15|TRBJ2-7
CASSLHGQTSYEQYF
>TRBV3-1/TRBV3-2|13|TRBJ1-1
CASSHYSPPEAFF
>TRBV6-4|16|TRBJ1-1
CASSPGTGIVGTEAFF
>TRBV24-1|13|TRBJ2-3
CATSDLQEDTQYF
>TRBV1|16|TRBJ2-3
CTSRPLAGRSTDTQYF
>TRBV27|18|TRBJ2-1
CASSLWPPSKVTYNEQFF
>TRBV3-1/TRBV3-2|13|TRBJ2-1
CASSQAPYNEQFF
>TRBV5-1|11|TRBJ2-7
CASSLLGEQYF
>TRBV18|12|TRBJ2-5
CASSPNQETQYF
>TRBV6-1|17|TRBJ1-6
CASSEAAPGGLNSPLHF
>TRBV13|13|TRBJ1-1
CASSLGRGNEAFF
>TRBV5-1|15|TRBJ2-5
CASSHGGTGTETQYF
>TRBV11-2|16|TRBJ2-7
CASSSRGTKMSIKQYF
>TRBV24-1|18|TRBJ1-5
CATGDYTGEGMSNQPQHF
>TRBV15|15|TRBJ2-5
CATSDTGTGAETQYF
>TRBV6-5|14|TRBJ2-7
CASSNLLGSYEQYF
>TRBV19|15|TRBJ1-1
CASISGADMNTEAFF
>TRBV10-3|15|TRBJ2-7
CAISDRQGLSYEQYF
>TRBV7-6|14|TRBJ1-6
CASSAPFQGSPLHF
>TRBV4-1|15|TRBJ1-6
CASSGYRGQDSPLHF
>TRBV5-4|18|TRBJ2-2
CASSPGLAGGTNTGELFF
>TRBV5-4|14|TRBJ1-5
CASSSGGGNQPQHF
>TRBV11-3|14|TRBJ2-7
CASSLAGTPHEQYF
>TRBV27|12|TRBJ2-1
CASSPGGNRWFF
>TRBV11-3|14|TRBJ2-7
CASSPLASYYEQYF
>TRBV7-8|15|TRBJ1-2
CASSLVLGTGGGYTF
>TRBV19|16|TRBJ2-2
CASSGYKGQGRGELFF
>TRBV20-1|10|TRBJ1-5
CSAPNQPQHF
>TRBV27|12|TRBJ1-6
CASSLGYSPLHF
>TRBV6-5|14|TRBJ2-2
CATTTSANTGELFF
>TRBV5-1|16|TRBJ2-1
CASSWTSRVSYNEQFF
>TRBV7-9|16|TRBJ2-7
CASSNLMAGGRNEQYF
>TRBV2|14|TRBJ1-2
CASSERGTGDGYTF
>TRBV7-6|18|TRBJ2-5
CASSLRQPAASFQETQYF
>TRBV12-3/TRBV12-4|13|TRBJ2-5
CASSTREQETQYF
>TRBV3-1/TRBV3-2|14|TRBJ2-7
CASSKDSGSYEQYF
>TRBV19|15|TRBJ1-5
CASSRGTGGEQPQHF
>TRBV7-2|13|TRBJ1-2
CASSPAGPYGYTF
>TRBV7-8|15|TRBJ1-2
CASSLGSQGADGYTF
>TRBV18|15|TRBJ1-1
CASSLRDRADTEAFF
>TRBV5-3|16|TRBJ2-5
CARSCPWTGEEQTQYF
>TRBV3-1/TRBV3-2|18|TRBJ2-3
CASSRGTGFSISTDTQYF
>TRBV6-5|15|TRBJ2-7
CASRTRRMIGYEQYF